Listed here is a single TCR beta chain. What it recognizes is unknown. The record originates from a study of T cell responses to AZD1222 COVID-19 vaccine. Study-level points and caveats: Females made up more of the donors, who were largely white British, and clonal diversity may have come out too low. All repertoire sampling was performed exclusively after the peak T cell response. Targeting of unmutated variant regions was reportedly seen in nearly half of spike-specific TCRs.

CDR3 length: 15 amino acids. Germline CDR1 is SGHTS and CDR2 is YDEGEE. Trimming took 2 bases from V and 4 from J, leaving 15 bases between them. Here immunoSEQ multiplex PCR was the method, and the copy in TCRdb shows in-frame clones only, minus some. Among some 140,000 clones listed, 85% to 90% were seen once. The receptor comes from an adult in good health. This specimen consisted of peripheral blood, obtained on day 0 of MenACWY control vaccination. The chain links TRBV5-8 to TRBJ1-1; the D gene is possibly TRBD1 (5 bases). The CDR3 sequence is CASSLTPSGGTEAFF. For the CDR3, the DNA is TGTGCCAGCAGCTTAACTCCAAGCGGGGGCACTGAAGCTTTCTTT.